The entry below gives a single T cell receptor beta chain sequence along with its context. The specificity of this receptor is unknown. No quality values exist for individual bases; no much larger clone is one base distant. This record belongs to a study of Ad26.COV2.S vaccination and SARS-CoV-2 variants (dated by TCRdb to about 2021). Regarding the research as a whole: Vaccine-arm donors came from COV1001, a multicentre, randomized, double-blind, placebo-controlled phase I-IIa trial of Ad26.COV2.S in healthy adults. Dosing of Ad26.COV2.S was intramuscular, at either 5x10^10 or 1x10^11 viral particles, delivered as one shot or as two shots spaced 56 days apart. The specificity and breadth of SARS-CoV-2-reactive T cell receptors after Ad26.COV2.S vaccination were assessed by TCRbeta repertoire sequencing. A total of 32 samples were included in the TCR-sequenced set, comprising approximately 20 Ad26.COV2.S vaccine recipients, 5 placebo recipients and 8 SARS-CoV-2 convalescent individuals. Trial participants were randomized into five groups of five: low-dose or high-dose Ad26.COV2.S given once or twice, or placebo on both occasions. Blinding of investigators to trial group allocation was maintained during experiments and outcome assessment.

Read against the paper, the sample's treatment or condition label means: around 19 received Ad26.COV2.S at low or high dose, single or two shots; 5 received placebo; per-sample allocation not given. Repertoires of vaccine and placebo recipients were sequenced from samples taken on day 63 after the first injection. In Cohort 1b, about 27 adults aged 18-55 years were enrolled at a single site in Boston, USA, between 29 July and 7 August 2020. Ad26.COV2.S was a replication-incompetent adenovirus type 26 vector that expressed a prefusion-stabilized SARS-CoV-2 spike protein derived from the original Wuhan strain. The junction shows trimming of 3 bases on V and 0 bases on J, plus 9 bases between the germline ends. CDR1 SGHNT and CDR2 YENEEA were looked up in the germline V gene. The CDR3 holds 14 amino acids from the cysteine to the phenylalanine. Of the read, only the CDR3 DNA is kept; its 42 bases are in frame from base 1.

Points the paper makes about the study in general: The authors noted that the TCR breadth and depth analyses may have underestimated total T cell responses. After vaccination, substantial breadth of spike-specific CD8+ and CD4+ T cell responses was reported. Vaccine and placebo recipients had similar non-spike TCR breadth, a finding consistent with the vaccine containing only spike. The study was not powered for comparison of responses between vaccine doses or regimens. Spike-specific TCR breadth was higher in Ad26.COV2.S recipients than in placebo recipients (P = 0.0014).

TCRbeta CDR3 regions were sequenced with the immunoSEQ Assay. After extraction, genomic DNA underwent amplification by bias-controlled multiplex PCR, followed by high-throughput sequencing. For the original study's pipeline: To quantify the absolute abundance of every unique TCRbeta CDR3 region, sequences were collapsed and filtered. Usable DNA was measured by amplifying reference genes present in all nucleated cells, and TCRbeta template counts were normalized to that usable DNA to estimate T cell fraction. Repertoire TCRs were annotated as SARS-CoV-2-specific when V gene, CDR3 amino acid sequence and J gene were exactly matched to a known reactive TCR set. The reference SARS-CoV-2 TCR set came from MIRA and was filtered for enrichment in COVID-19-positive ImmuneCODE repertoires, removing public or cross-reactive TCRs. Based on the MIRA antigens, annotated TCRs were further analysed at the level of specific ORF or position within ORF. Depth was the summed frequency of annotated unique rearrangements, while breadth was defined as annotated unique rearrangements over total unique productive rearrangements. Group comparisons of TCR breadth used two-sided Wilcoxon rank-sum tests. The table was pulled from immuneACCESS by TCRdb, which kept in-frame rearrangements only. Such tables lose some clones; where checked, under half of the loss comes from unresolved V genes, and the rest has no known cause. That table supplies the V and J calls and clone size; D and trimming were determined from the DNA. This sample gives 300,000 to 400,000 clones in total; over 75% of them show up just once. In total, the top ten clones hold 3.4% of the sample.

The sequence was collected from a person aged 18-60 years who received the Ad26.COV2.S COVID-19 vaccine or a placebo. Sequencing was performed on peripheral blood, taken in a trial of Ad26.COV2.S vaccine versus placebo. The chain is assembled from TRBV11-3 and TRBJ2-7; a tentative D match to TRBD2 spans 7 bases. The DNA reads as follows: TGTGCCAGCAGCTTGGGGGGGCGCTCCTACGAGCAGTACTTC. Its coded protein is CASSLGGRSYEQYF.